These T cell receptor beta chains were read from a single sample in a study of blood T cells in healthy people across ages. TCRdb fed the 5' RACE reads into MiXCR, producing one record per CDR3 protein. The sample includes hundreds of thousands of distinct CDR3 sequences, about 30% seen only once; the top ten take around 16%. Specimen: blood. The receptors shown here come from an elderly woman in good health. CDR3s leave out the opening cysteine and the closing phenylalanine or tryptophan.

v_call cdr3_length cdr3_aa
TRBV24-1 15 ATSDPGRTVHQETQY
TRBV7-2 11 ASSFTGRAEAF
TRBV18 11 ASSNSAGSEQY
TRBV7-9 12 ARRSGGGNEKLF
TRBV6-2/TRBV6-3 9 ASRRDLKQY
TRBV6-4 13 ASIDVGQGCYEQY
TRBV18 13 ASSPNEGAHNEQF
TRBV15 14 ATSTRLAGTTDTQY
TRBV2 10 ASYQSRYEQY
TRBV10-3 13 AISESGTANYGYT
TRBV7-9 14 ASSPRILASGETQY
TRBV4-1 18 ASSQELFPPSDLAAGELF
TRBV5-1 14 ASSPQGASGVNEQF
TRBV12-3/TRBV12-4 11 ASRQGAGYGYT
TRBV6-1 14 ASSDPLDRFDYGYT
TRBV2 9 ASTGRDEQY
TRBV7-2 14 ASSPMGGTLNYGYT
TRBV20-1 13 SARDQRRSNQPQH
TRBV15 14 ATSRGLGASTDTQY
TRBV5-5 12 ASSRRGLGYERY
TRBV19 14 ASSTGGGRMNTEAF
TRBV29-1 11 SVEDGGLYEQY
TRBV6-1 11 ASGNGFTGEQY
TRBV4-3 11 ASPRASGGYEY
TRBV5-1 13 ASSLEGRGTDTQY
TRBV30 11 AWSGGPRDTQY
TRBV20-1 10 SASHSSYEQY
TRBV3-1 12 ASSRQGSTGELF
TRBV7-2 16 ASSSPPSMRGVTDTQY
TRBV7-3 13 ASSPIAGGENEQF
TRBV20-1 12 SARDPRTTDTQY
TRBV10-3 9 AVTGYNGQF
TRBV20-1 14 SGRASAGAPTDTQY
TRBV6-2/TRBV6-3 14 ASSTGHPRLNQPQH
TRBV7-2 18 ASSRTLLAGGPYNQETQY
TRBV2 12 VSNWDDSNQPQH
TRBV12-3/TRBV12-4 14 ASSSPLGGGITEAF
TRBV7-2 11 ASRSQGHYEQY
TRBV29-1 9 SVEGGNIQY
TRBV29-1 12 SVGGPSGGTEAF